This T cell receptor (beta chain) was documented in a study of cytomegalovirus exposure and HLA in healthy donors. Findings of the study overall: According to a later analysis, donors in an Asian-associated ancestry cluster reportedly had fewer N-insertions than the roughly 660-donor mean.

With respect to this clone: Antigen unknown.

Germline CDR1 reads MNHNS; CDR2 reads SASEGT. CDR3 length: 14 amino acids. Trimming removed 6 bases from V and 1 base from J; junction bases left unmatched: 6. With 60 Vbeta and 13 Jbeta primers, the PCR was carried out. Profiling relied on immunoSEQ multiplex PCR, and the TCRdb table lists in-frame clones only, not all of them. The sample gives 140,000 or so clones, 66% of which show up once; 6.5% is in the top ten. The J gene is TRBJ2-7, the V gene TRBV6-1, with 7 bases identical to TRBD1. Sequencing was performed on PBMCs. This receptor was identified in a woman aged 55-69 years in good health and CMV-seronegative. CDR3 amino acids: CASRALGQSYEQYF. The CDR3, as DNA: TGTGCCAGCAGAGCACTGGGACAGTCCTACGAGCAGTACTTC.